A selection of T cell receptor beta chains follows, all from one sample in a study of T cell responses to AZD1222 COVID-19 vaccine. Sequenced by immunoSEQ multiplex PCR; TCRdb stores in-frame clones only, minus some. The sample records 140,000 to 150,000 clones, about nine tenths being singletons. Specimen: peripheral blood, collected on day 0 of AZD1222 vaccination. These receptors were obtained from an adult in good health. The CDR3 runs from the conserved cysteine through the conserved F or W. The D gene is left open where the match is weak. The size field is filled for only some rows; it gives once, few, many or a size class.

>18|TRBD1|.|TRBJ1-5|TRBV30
TGTGCCTGGAGTGCCGGGACAGGTGGACCTAGGAGCAATCAGCCCCAGCATTTT
CAWSAGTGGPRSNQPQHF
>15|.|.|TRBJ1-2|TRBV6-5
TGTGCCAGCAGTTACTCAGTGAATGGCAACTATGGCTACACCTTC
CASSYSVNGNYGYTF
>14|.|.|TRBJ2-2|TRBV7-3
TGTGCCAGCAGCTTAAATCTAGGGGTCGGGGAGCTGTTTTTT
CASSLNLGVGELFF
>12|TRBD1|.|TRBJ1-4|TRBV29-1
TGCAGCGGGGGACAGGGTAATGAAAAACTGTTTTTT
CSGGQGNEKLFF
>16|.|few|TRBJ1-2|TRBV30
TGTGCCTGGAGTGTACCTCGGGGTTTAAGGAGCTATGGCTACACCTTC
CAWSVPRGLRSYGYTF
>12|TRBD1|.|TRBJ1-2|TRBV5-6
TGTGCCAGCAGCCAAACCCAGGGGGCATGGACCTTC
CASSQTQGAWTF
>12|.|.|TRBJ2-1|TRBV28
TGTGCCAGCATAACGGATAACAATGAGCAGTTCTTC
CASITDNNEQFF
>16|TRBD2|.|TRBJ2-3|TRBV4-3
TGCGCCAGCAGCCAAGAATTGCGGGGGGGCCTTGGTACGCAGTATTTT
CASSQELRGGLGTQYF
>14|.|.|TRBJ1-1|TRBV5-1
TGCGCCAGCAGCTTGTATGTGGGGAACACTGAAGCTTTCTTT
CASSLYVGNTEAFF
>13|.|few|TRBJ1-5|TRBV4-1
TGCGCCAGCAGCCAACAGGGAGATCAGCCCCAGCATTTT
CASSQQGDQPQHF
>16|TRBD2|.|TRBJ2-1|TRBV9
TGTGCCAGCAGCTCCGGGAGGGGGGCGCTGGTCAATGAGCAGTTCTTC
CASSSGRGALVNEQFF
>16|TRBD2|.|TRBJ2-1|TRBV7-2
TGTGCCAGCAGCTTAGGTGGTAGCGGGGGCGAGAGTGAGCAGTTCTTC
CASSLGGSGGESEQFF
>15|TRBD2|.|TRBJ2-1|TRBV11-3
TGTGCCAGCAGCTTAGGGGGGACTAACTACAATGAGCAGTTCTTC
CASSLGGTNYNEQFF
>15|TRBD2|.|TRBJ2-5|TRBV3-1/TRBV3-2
TGTGCCAGCAGCCGAACTAGCGGGTACCAAGAGACCCAGTACTTC
CASSRTSGYQETQYF
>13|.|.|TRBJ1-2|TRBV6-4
TGTGCCAGCAGTCCCGACAGGAACTATGGCTACACCTTC
CASSPDRNYGYTF
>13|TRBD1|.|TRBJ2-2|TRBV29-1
TGCAGCGCAATGACAGGGAGCACCGGGGAGCTGTTTTTT
CSAMTGSTGELFF
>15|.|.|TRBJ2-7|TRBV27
TGTGCCAGCAGTTCATCGGGACACCCGAACTACGAGCAGTACTTC
CASSSSGHPNYEQYF
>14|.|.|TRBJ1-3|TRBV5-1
TGCGCCAGCAGCTCGGGGACGGCTGGAAACACCATATATTTT
CASSSGTAGNTIYF
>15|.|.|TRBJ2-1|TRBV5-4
TGTGCCAGCAGCTTTCCTGACAGGACCAACAATGAGCAGTTCTTC
CASSFPDRTNNEQFF
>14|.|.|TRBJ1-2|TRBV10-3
TGTGCCATCAGTGAGAGTGGTCCGGGGAGCGGCTACACCTTC
CAISESGPGSGYTF
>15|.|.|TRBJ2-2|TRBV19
TGTGCCAGTAGTAAACAGTCAAAAAGAACCGGGGAGCTGTTTTTT
CASSKQSKRTGELFF
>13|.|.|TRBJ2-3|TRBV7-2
TGTGCCAGCAGCTTAGTTGGTCCAGATACGCAGTATTTT
CASSLVGPDTQYF
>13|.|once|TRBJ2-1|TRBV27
TGTGCCAGCAGTTTACGGGGGTTACATGAGCAGTTCTTC
CASSLRGLHEQFF
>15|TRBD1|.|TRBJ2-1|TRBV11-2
TGTGCCAGCAGCACGTACAGGGGAAATGCGGATGAGCAGTTCTTC
CASSTYRGNADEQFF
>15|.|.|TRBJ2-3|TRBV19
TGTGCCAGTAATACGTGGTCCTCTAGCACAGATACGCAGTATTTT
CASNTWSSSTDTQYF
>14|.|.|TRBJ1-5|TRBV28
TGTGCCAGCAGCCGCAGGGGTGGCAATCAGCCCCAGCATTTT
CASSRRGGNQPQHF
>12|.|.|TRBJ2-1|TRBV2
TGTGCCAGCAGTTGGCGGCCCCCTGAGCAGTTCTTC
CASSWRPPEQFF
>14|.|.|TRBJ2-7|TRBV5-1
TGCGCCAGCAGCCCTCAGACAAATACCTACGAGCAGTACTTC
CASSPQTNTYEQYF